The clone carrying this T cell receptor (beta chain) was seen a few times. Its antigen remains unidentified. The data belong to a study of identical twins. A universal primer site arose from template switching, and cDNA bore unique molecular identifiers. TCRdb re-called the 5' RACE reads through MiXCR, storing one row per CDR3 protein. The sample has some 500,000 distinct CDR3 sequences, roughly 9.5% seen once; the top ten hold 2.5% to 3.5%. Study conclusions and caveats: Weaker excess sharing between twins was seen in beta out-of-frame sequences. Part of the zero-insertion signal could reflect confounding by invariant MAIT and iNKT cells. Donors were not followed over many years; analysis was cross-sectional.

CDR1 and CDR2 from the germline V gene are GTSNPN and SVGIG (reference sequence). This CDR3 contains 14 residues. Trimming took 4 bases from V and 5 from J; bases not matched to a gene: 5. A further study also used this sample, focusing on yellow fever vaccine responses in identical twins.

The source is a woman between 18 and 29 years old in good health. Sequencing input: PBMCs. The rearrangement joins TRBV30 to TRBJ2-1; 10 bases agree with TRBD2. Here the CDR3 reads CAWTSGSLNNEQFF. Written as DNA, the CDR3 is TGTGCCTGGACTAGCGGGAGTCTGAACAATGAGCAGTTCTTC.